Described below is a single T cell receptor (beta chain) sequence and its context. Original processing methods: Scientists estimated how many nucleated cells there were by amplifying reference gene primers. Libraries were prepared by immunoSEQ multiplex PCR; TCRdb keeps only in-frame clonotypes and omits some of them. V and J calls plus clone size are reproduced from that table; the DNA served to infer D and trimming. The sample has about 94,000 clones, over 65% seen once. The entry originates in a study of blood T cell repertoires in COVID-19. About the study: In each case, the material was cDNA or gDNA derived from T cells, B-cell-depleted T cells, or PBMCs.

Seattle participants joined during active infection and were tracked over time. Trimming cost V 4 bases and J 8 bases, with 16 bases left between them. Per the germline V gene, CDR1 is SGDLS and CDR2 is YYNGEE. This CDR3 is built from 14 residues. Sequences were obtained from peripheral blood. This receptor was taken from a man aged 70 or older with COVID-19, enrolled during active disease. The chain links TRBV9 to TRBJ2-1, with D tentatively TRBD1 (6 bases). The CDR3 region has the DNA TGTGCCAGCAGCCCGGGACACAGTTCCGATGAGCAGTTCTTC. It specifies CASSPGHSSDEQFF.